This T cell receptor beta chain was recorded in a study of control samples from healthy donors and cancer patients (dated by TCRdb to the early 2020s). The table lists this clone with a count of one. No antigen is known for it. Per-base quality was not reported, and no clone a single base away is much larger than it. Library preparation used the immunoSEQ multiplex PCR assay. TCRdb stores this immuneACCESS table with in-frame sequences only. Part of the clones is absent; in the studies checked, under half of the shortfall reflects unresolved V genes, and no reason is known for the rest. The sample profile shows 95,000 to 150,000 clones; around 90% of them were found once. More than 8% of the sample goes to the ten largest clones. The sample was blood. The sequence derives from a man between 35 and 55 years old in good health.

The nucleotide sequence is given as TGTGCCAGCAGCCAAGATAGTCTCAGCACCTATTCACCCCTCCACTTT. Protein translation: CASSQDSLSTYSPLHF. The sequence links TRBV14 to TRBJ1-6; the D gene is unclear. Measured from the cysteine to the phenylalanine, the CDR3 is 16 residues long. Only CDR3 DNA remains: 48 bases, in frame from the first base. Via the germline V gene, CDR1 is SGHDN and CDR2 FVKESK. The trim is 0 bases for V and 8 bases for J, with a gap of 14 bases between the germline ends.